The sample holds many counts of the clone carrying this T cell receptor (beta chain). Its target is not known. This CDR3 is built from 12 residues. CDR1 and CDR2 (germline): SGHRS, YFSETQ. The trim removed 7 bases at V and 4 bases at J, leaving 1 base unmatched. The data are from a study of T-cell memory formation after mild COVID-19. TCRdb redid the calling of the 5' RACE reads with MiXCR, one entry per CDR3 protein. The top ten hold 20% to 25% of the sample, which has about 270,000 distinct CDR3 sequences, approximately 18% seen once. Study-wide findings and caveats: Clones shrinking from day 15 to 85 showed even CD4/CD8 mixes; later expanders tilted CD4+. Certain responding clones were present in pre-infection memory, suggesting participation of cross-reactive memory. Largely, contracting CD4+ clones fell within CM and EM, and contracting CD8+ clones within EMRA.

This TCR derives from a man aged 18 to 29 who had mild COVID-19 (a few samples of this study predate the infection). Cell type and time point are not known. The V call is TRBV5-1, the J call TRBJ2-3, with 9 nucleotides matching TRBD2. The material sequenced was PBMCs or a T cell subset sorted from them (not recorded which). The CDR3 sequence is CASSSGADTQYF. DNA of the CDR3: TGCGCCAGCTCTAGCGGGGCAGATACGCAGTATTTT.